A selection of T cell receptor beta chains follows, all from one sample in a study of shared clonotypes between healthy human individuals. Clones were sequenced by immunoSEQ multiplex PCR, and TCRdb holds only the in-frame ones, with some missing. The table has roughly 2,500,000 clones, under 95% seen once. What was sequenced was naive CD4+ T cells from PBMCs. Receptor source: a man between 18 and 35 years old in good health. Some clones in this sample may be carry-over from other donors' samples. CDR3s include the opening cysteine and the closing phenylalanine or tryptophan. Fields, in order: clone size, D gene, V gene, J gene, CDR3 DNA, CDR3 protein. D genes are given only for firm matches. Part of the rows lack a size; the others show once, few, many or a class for expanded clones.

>.|.|TRBV5-1|TRBJ2-4
TGCGCCAGCAGCCCTGAGATAAACCTAGCCAAAAACATTCAGTACTTC
CASSPEINLAKNIQYF
>.|TRBD2|TRBV5-1|TRBJ2-1
TGCGCCAGCAGCTTGTCAGCGGGAGCAGAGTTCTTC
CASSLSAGAEFF
>.|.|TRBV6-1|TRBJ1-4
TGTGCCAGCAGGCAACCTTCGAGAGGTGAAAAACTGTTTTTT
CASRQPSRGEKLFF
>.|TRBD1|TRBV5-1|TRBJ2-5
TGCGCCAGCAGCCCATGGACAGGCTCCGAGACCCAGTACTTC
CASSPWTGSETQYF
>.|TRBD1|TRBV10-3|TRBJ1-1
TGTGCCATCAGTGAGGACAGGGGCTACACTGAAGCTTTCTTT
CAISEDRGYTEAFF
>.|TRBD2|TRBV19|TRBJ2-7
TGTGCCAGTAGTATACCGGGACTAACCAAACCGGAGCAGTACTTC
CASSIPGLTKPEQYF
>.|.|TRBV7-8|TRBJ2-7
TGTGCCAGCAGCTTATCTGTGGACTCCTACTCCTACGAGCAGTACTTC
CASSLSVDSYSYEQYF
>once|TRBD1|TRBV15|TRBJ2-7
TGTGCCACCAGCAGGGACATTTCCGGGACAGGGGACGAGCAGTACTTC
CATSRDISGTGDEQYF
>.|TRBD1|TRBV5-6|TRBJ2-7
TGTGCCAGCAGCTTTGTCAGGGGGCGAGAGCAGTACTTC
CASSFVRGREQYF
>.|TRBD1|TRBV7-8|TRBJ2-7
TGTGCCAGCAGCCTGAGGGACAGGGGGTTGGGGTACGAGCAGTACTTC
CASSLRDRGLGYEQYF
>once|TRBD1|TRBV15|TRBJ1-1
TGTGCCACCAGCAGAGGGGACAGCACTGAAGCTTTCTTT
CATSRGDSTEAFF
>.|TRBD1|TRBV28|TRBJ1-1
TGTGCCAGCAGTGAAAGGGACAGGGGTATAACTGAAGCTTTCTTT
CASSERDRGITEAFF
>.|TRBD1|TRBV7-2|TRBJ1-4
TGTGCCAGCAGCTTAGGGCAGGGGGTAGGGGAAAAACTGTTTTTT
CASSLGQGVGEKLFF
>.|TRBD2|TRBV4-1|TRBJ2-2
TGCGCCAGCAGCCGCCTTTCAACTAGCGGGACCGGGGAGCTGTTTTTT
CASSRLSTSGTGELFF
>.|.|TRBV5-1|TRBJ2-5
TGCGCCAGCAGCCCGGCGCCCCCCCAAGAGACCCAGTACTTC
CASSPAPPQETQYF
>few|TRBD2|TRBV27|TRBJ2-5
TGTGCCAGCAGACTTACTGGACCGGGACTAGCGGGAGTAAAGGGAGAGACCCAGTACTTC
CASRLTGPGLAGVKGETQYF
>.|.|TRBV21-1|TRBJ2-1
TGTGCCAGCAGCTACCGGACTAGTAACGATGAGCAGTTCTTC
CASSYRTSNDEQFF
>.|TRBD2|TRBV30|TRBJ2-1
TGTGCCTGGAGGAGGATTCTCGAGACTAGCGGGGGCCCCTACAACTACAATGAGCAGTTCTTC
CAWRRILETSGGPYNYNEQFF
>.|TRBD2|TRBV5-4|TRBJ2-5
TGTGCCAGCAGCCTAGGGGGACAGGGTATAGCGGGAGGGAAAGAGACCCAGTACTTC
CASSLGGQGIAGGKETQYF
>.|.|TRBV9|TRBJ2-3
TGTGCCAGCAGCGTAGGGCGCCGCATTGGTACGCAGTATTTT
CASSVGRRIGTQYF
>.|TRBD2|TRBV4-3|TRBJ2-2
TGCGCCAGCAGCCGACTAGCGGTGAACACCGGGGAGCTGTTTTTT
CASSRLAVNTGELFF
>.|TRBD1|TRBV30|TRBJ2-7
TGTGCCTGGGACAGGGGGCGAATAGAGAACGAGCAGTACTTC
CAWDRGRIENEQYF
>once|.|TRBV11-1|TRBJ2-5
TGTGCCAGCAGCTTAGGAGGTGGACAGAGACAAGAGACCCAGTACTTC
CASSLGGGQRQETQYF
>.|.|TRBV13|TRBJ2-6
TGTGCCAGCAGCCCAAACTTCGGTGGGGGTGACGTCCTGACTTTC
CASSPNFGGGDVLTF
>.|.|TRBV6-1|TRBJ2-1
TGTGCCAGCAGCCGACAGGAAAACTACAATGAGCAGTTCTTC
CASSRQENYNEQFF
>.|.|TRBV6-1|TRBJ1-5
TGTGCCAGCAGTGATGGGGTTAATCAGCCCCAGCATTTT
CASSDGVNQPQHF
>once|.|TRBV10-3|TRBJ2-1
TGTGCCATCAGTCCATCAGACAGACAAAATGAGCAGTTCTTC
CAISPSDRQNEQFF
>.|.|TRBV28|TRBJ2-1
TGTGCCAGCAGTTTGGGGACACCCAACAATGAGCAGTTCTTC
CASSLGTPNNEQFF
>.|.|TRBV5-1|TRBJ2-7
TGCGCCAGCAGCTTGGCGGGGACGGAATACTACGAGCAGTACTTC
CASSLAGTEYYEQYF
>.|.|TRBV5-1|TRBJ2-2
TGCGCCAGCAGACAGGAGCGGGTCAGGACCGGGGAGCTGTTTTTT
CASRQERVRTGELFF
>.|TRBD1|TRBV29-1|TRBJ1-1
TGCAGCGTAAGACAGGGGGCTATCACTGAAGCTTTCTTT
CSVRQGAITEAFF
>.|TRBD1|TRBV25-1|TRBJ2-7
TGTGCCAGCAGTGACCCAAGGACAGGGGGGGTCGTGCAGTACTTC
CASSDPRTGGVVQYF
>.|.|TRBV28|TRBJ1-5
TGTGCCAGCAGTTTATGGGGGGGCGGCAATCAGCCCCAGCATTTT
CASSLWGGGNQPQHF
>.|.|TRBV2|TRBJ2-5
TGTGCCAGCACCCGGCAGGGCGCAAGGGAAAAAGAGACCCAGTACTTC
CASTRQGAREKETQYF
>.|.|TRBV27|TRBJ1-4
TGTGCCAGCAGTTCCCTGCCTCAACCCACTAATGAAAAACTGTTTTTT
CASSSLPQPTNEKLFF
>.|.|TRBV5-1|TRBJ1-5
TGCGCCAGCAGCTTGGCCGGGGGGCCGGGCGATCAGCCCCAGCATTTT
CASSLAGGPGDQPQHF
>once|TRBD2|TRBV28|TRBJ2-1
TGTGCCAGCAGCTTAACTAGCGGGAGAGTCGGTGAGCAGTTCTTC
CASSLTSGRVGEQFF
>.|.|TRBV6-5|TRBJ1-5
TGTGCCAGCAGTTACTCGGGCGGGAGCAATCAGCCCCAGCATTTT
CASSYSGGSNQPQHF
>.|TRBD2|TRBV9|TRBJ2-3
TGTGCCAGCAGCAGTCTAGCGGGATTACCCACAGATACGCAGTATTTT
CASSSLAGLPTDTQYF
>.|.|TRBV5-1|TRBJ1-4
TGCGCCAGCAGCTTGAGGTCGGCAGTTAATGAAAAACTGTTTTTT
CASSLRSAVNEKLFF
>.|.|TRBV19|TRBJ2-1
TGTGCCAGTAGTAAAGGCATTGAGCAGTTCTTC
CASSKGIEQFF
>.|TRBD1|TRBV7-2|TRBJ2-3
TGTGCCAGCAGCTACACAGGGGGGACAGATACGCAGTATTTT
CASSYTGGTDTQYF
>.|.|TRBV6-1|TRBJ2-1
TGTGCCAGCAGGATCGGGTACAATGAGCAGTTCTTC
CASRIGYNEQFF
>once|.|TRBV20-1|TRBJ1-5
TGCAGTGCTGGCTGGGGTCAGCCCCAGCATTTT
CSAGWGQPQHF
>.|.|TRBV7-2|TRBJ2-7
TGTGCCAGCAGTTCCGTTGGCGGGGCCTCCTACGAGCAGTACTTC
CASSSVGGASYEQYF
>.|.|TRBV6-5|TRBJ2-7
TGTGCCAGCAGTTACTCCTGGGGGGAGGGGGCTATTAAGCAGTACTTC
CASSYSWGEGAIKQYF
>.|.|TRBV14|TRBJ2-7
TGTGCCAGCAGCCGTACCGGGAGTACCTACGAGCAGTACTTC
CASSRTGSTYEQYF
>once|.|TRBV5-4|TRBJ2-1
TGTGCCAGCAGCCCCCTACTAGGCTATGAGCAGTTCTTC
CASSPLLGYEQFF
>.|.|TRBV28|TRBJ2-7
TGTGCCAGCAGTTTACCGCGGCCGGAATGGACCTACGAGCAGTACTTC
CASSLPRPEWTYEQYF
>.|TRBD2|TRBV4-2|TRBJ2-5
TGTGCCAGCAGCCTACGACTAGCGGGAGTTCAACAAGAGACCCAGTACTTC
CASSLRLAGVQQETQYF
>.|TRBD2|TRBV28|TRBJ2-5
TGTGCCAGCAGTTTGGCGGGAGAGGGAGAGACCCAGTACTTC
CASSLAGEGETQYF
>.|.|TRBV6-1|TRBJ1-5
TGTGCCAGCAGTGAATATGGGGGAGGCAATCAGCCCCAGCATTTT
CASSEYGGGNQPQHF
>few|.|TRBV7-9|TRBJ2-4
TGTGCCAGCGGGCGGGACCGCATTCAGTACTTC
CASGRDRIQYF
>.|TRBD2|TRBV7-2|TRBJ2-7
TGTGCCAGCAGCTTAGTAGGACTAGCGGAGTACTTC
CASSLVGLAEYF
>.|.|TRBV7-7|TRBJ2-5
TGTGCCAGCAGCTTCATAGGGGGAGAGACCCAGTACTTC
CASSFIGGETQYF
>.|.|TRBV5-4|TRBJ2-1
TGTGCCAGCAGCTTCGCCCCCGGCAATGAGCAGTTCTTC
CASSFAPGNEQFF
>once|.|TRBV7-9|TRBJ1-1
TGTGCCAGCAGCTTAGGAACGGGAAGGAACACTGAAGCTTTCTTT
CASSLGTGRNTEAFF
>.|TRBD1|TRBV7-2|TRBJ2-7
TGTGCCAGCAGCTTAGATGGGACAGGGTCCTACGAGCAGTACTTC
CASSLDGTGSYEQYF
>.|.|TRBV5-8|TRBJ2-7
TGTGCCAGCAGCTTGCAAATCGGGGCCAGAACCTACGAGCAGTACTTC
CASSLQIGARTYEQYF